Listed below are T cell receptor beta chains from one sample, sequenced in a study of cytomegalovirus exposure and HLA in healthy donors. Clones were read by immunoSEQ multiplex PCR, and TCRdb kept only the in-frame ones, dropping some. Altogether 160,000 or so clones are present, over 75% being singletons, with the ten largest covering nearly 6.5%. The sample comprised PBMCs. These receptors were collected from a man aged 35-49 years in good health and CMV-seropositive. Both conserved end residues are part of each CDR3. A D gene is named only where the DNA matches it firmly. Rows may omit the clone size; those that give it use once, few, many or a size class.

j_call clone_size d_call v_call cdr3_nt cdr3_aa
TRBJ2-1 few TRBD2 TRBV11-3 TGTGCCAGCAGCTCGCCACAAACCCGGACTAGCGGAAACTCCTACAATGAGCAGTTCTTC CASSSPQTRTSGNSYNEQFF
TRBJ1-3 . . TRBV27 TGTGCCAGCAGTCCCACAGGCGCAAACACCATATATTTT CASSPTGANTIYF
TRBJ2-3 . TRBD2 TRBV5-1 TGCGCCAGCGGACTAGCGGGAAGCACAGATACGCAGTATTTT CASGLAGSTDTQYF
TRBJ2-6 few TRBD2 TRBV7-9 TGTGCCAGCAGCCCCCGACTAGCGGGTAACTCTGGGGCCAACGTCCTGACTTTC CASSPRLAGNSGANVLTF
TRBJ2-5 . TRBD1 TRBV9 TGTGCCAGCAGCGTCGCCATTTTGACAGGGCAGGAGACCCAGTACTTC CASSVAILTGQETQYF
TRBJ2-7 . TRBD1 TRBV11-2 TGTGCCAGCAGCTTAGGGGACAGGACTATCTACGAGCAGTACTTC CASSLGDRTIYEQYF
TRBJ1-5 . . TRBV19 TGTGCCAGTCGGAAAACAGGGAATGGCAATCAGCCCCAGCATTTT CASRKTGNGNQPQHF
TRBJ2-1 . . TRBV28 TGTGCCAGCAGGGTAGCCTACAATGAGCAGTTCTTC CASRVAYNEQFF
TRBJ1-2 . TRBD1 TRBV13 TGTGCCAGCAGTACAGGGGTGGACGGCTACACCTTC CASSTGVDGYTF
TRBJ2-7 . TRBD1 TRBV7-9 TGTGCCAGCAGCGTCGGGACAGGGGTCTACGAGCAGTACTTC CASSVGTGVYEQYF
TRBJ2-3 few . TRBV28 TGTGCCAGCAGCCCCTCGGAGGGGGCAGGGGATACGCAGTATTTT CASSPSEGAGDTQYF